The 25 T cell receptor beta chains listed next were all sequenced from one sample in a study of blood T cell repertoires in COVID-19. Using immunoSEQ multiplex PCR, the repertoire was profiled, and TCRdb retains in-frame clones only, with some absent. This sample has roughly 130,000 clones; 65% to 85% occur once, and the top ten carry 1.9%. Material for sequencing was peripheral blood. All receptors derive from a man between 65 and 80 years old with acute or convalescent COVID-19.

The chain uses TRBV2 and TRBJ1-6; unclear D gene. Germline loops: CDR1 SNHLY, CDR2 FYNNEI. V dropped 5 bases and J dropped 10 bases, with 6 bases sitting between them. The CDR3 extends over 11 amino acids. The CDR3 sequence is CASSFSSPLHF. CDR3 coding DNA: TGTGCCAGCAGTTTTAGCTCACCCCTCCACTTT.

The chain is built from TRBV10-3 and TRBJ1-5; the D gene is possibly TRBD1 (5 bases). Germline V gives CDR1 ENHRY, CDR2 SYGVKD. Trimming left V 6 bases short and J 3 bases short, with 15 bases between. The CDR3 has 15 amino acids. The CDR3 sequence is CAIRGGLKDNQPQHF. CDR3 nucleotide sequence: TGTGCCATCAGGGGGGGGTTAAAGGACAATCAGCCCCAGCATTTT.

V usage is TRBV19 and J usage is TRBJ1-6; possibly TRBD1 for D (6 bases). V lost 3 bases and J 12 bases, leaving 21 bases between the germline ends. Germline V gene lookup returns CDR1 LNHDA and CDR2 SQIVND (reference sequence). CDR3 length: 16 residues. In DNA, the CDR3 is TGTGCCAGTAGTATCGGGACACTCATTAGGGTTCAACCCCTCCACTTT. Its translation: CASSIGTLIRVQPLHF.

In this sample, this clone turned up a few times. CDR3 in DNA: TGTGCCAGCAGCCTTGCGGCGGCTGCTAACTATGGCTACACCTTC. This codes for CASSLAAAANYGYTF. The chain recombines TRBV6-5 with TRBJ1-2; D remains unclear. Trimming removed 6 bases at V and 0 bases at J, with 14 bases between. This CDR3 comprises 15 residues. Germline V gene sequence: CDR1 MNHEY, CDR2 SVGAGI.

The J gene is TRBJ1-1, the V gene TRBV7-9, with D unresolved. Per germline, CDR1 SEHNR and CDR2 FQNEAQ (reference sequence). The CDR3 totals 13 residues. V lost 4 bases to trimming and J lost 1 base, with 7 bases between them. The CDR3 reads CASSSDSNTEAFF. The CDR3 DNA reads TGTGCCAGCAGCTCGGACTCGAACACTGAAGCTTTCTTT.

The chain has TRBV11-2 and TRBJ2-1, with D maybe TRBD2 (7 bases). This CDR3 has 18 amino acids. The ends were cut back, 1 base at V and 5 bases at J, with 21 bases in the middle. Germline V CDR1 and CDR2: SGHAT, FQNNGV. The chain's CDR3 is CASSLATLGGGAHNEQFF. Here the CDR3 DNA reads TGTGCCAGCAGCTTAGCGACCCTAGGAGGGGGGGCCCACAATGAGCAGTTCTTC.

This sequence joins TRBV7-6 and TRBJ2-3, with a possible D match to TRBD2 (5 bases). V lost 1 base to trimming and J lost 1 base, with 9 bases between them. CDR1 and CDR2 from the germline V gene are SGHVS and FNYEAQ. The CDR3 loop spans 15 amino acids. The CDR3 DNA sequence: TGTGCCAGCAGCTTAGGGACTCTCGGCACAGATACGCAGTATTTT. Encoded protein: CASSLGTLGTDTQYF.

The chain recombines TRBV6-5 with TRBJ2-3; a possible D gene is TRBD2 (5 bases). V shed 8 bases and J shed 2 bases, with 14 bases lying between them. This CDR3 region has 14 residues. Germline V lookup: CDR1 MNHEY, CDR2 SVGAGI. CDR3 in DNA: TGTGCCAGCCATTCCCACGGGGTCACAGATACGCAGTATTTT. Translating gives CASHSHGVTDTQYF.

The rearrangement uses TRBV27 and TRBJ2-7, with 9 bases identical to TRBD1. CDR3 size: 19 residues. The V gene's germline CDR1 is MNHEY and CDR2 SMNVEV (reference sequence). Germline trimming cut 8 bases from V and 5 bases from J; bases unmatched to any gene: 25. CDR3 sequence (DNA): TGTGCCAGCGGGGTCAGGCGTCCGGGACAGGGCTTTTTCGGAAACGAGCAGTACTTC. It specifies CASGVRRPGQGFFGNEQYF.

This chain links TRBV5-6 with TRBJ1-5; the D is unclear. The length of the CDR3 is 16 residues. V gave up 1 base and J gave up 5 bases, with 16 bases separating them. Per the germline V gene, CDR1 is SGHDT and CDR2 is YYEEEE. CDR3 residues: CASSLRSWALDQPQHF. The CDR3 DNA reads TGTGCCAGCAGCTTGAGGTCCTGGGCCCTCGATCAGCCCCAGCATTTT. Complete variable domain (other parts from reference TRBV5-6 and TRBJ1-5): DAGVTQSPTHLIKTRGQQVTLRCSPKSGHDTVSWYQQALGQGPQFIFQYYEEEERQRGNFPDRFSGHQFPNYSSELNVNALLLGDSALYLCASSLRSWALDQPQHFGDGTRLSIL.

In this sample, this clone turned up once. The CDR3 here is CASSWGTGGNSPLHF. The DNA for the CDR3 is TGTGCCAGCAGCTGGGGGACAGGGGGCAATTCACCCCTCCACTTT. The gene calls are TRBV5-6 and TRBJ1-6; 12 bases line up with TRBD1. V shed 3 bases and J 7 bases; nucleotides not matched to a gene: 2. CDR3 length equals 15 residues. Germline-derived CDR1 and CDR2 are SGHDT and YYEEEE. The full variable domain, in which reference TRBV5-6 and TRBJ1-6 provide the parts outside the CDR3, is DAGVTQSPTHLIKTRGQQVTLRCSPKSGHDTVSWYQQALGQGPQFIFQYYEEEERQRGNFPDRFSGHQFPNYSSELNVNALLLGDSALYLCASSWGTGGNSPLHFGNGTRLTVT.

V gene TRBV3-1 (or the pseudogene TRBV3-2) combines with J gene TRBJ2-3; maybe TRBD1 (6 bases). V lost 4 bases and J lost 0, with 11 bases in between. The CDR3 runs 15 residues. The germline V gene encodes CDR1 LGHDT and CDR2 YNNKEL (reference sequence). For the CDR3, the DNA is TGTGCCAGCAGCCCTGGACAGCCTAGCACAGATACGCAGTATTTT. This encodes CASSPGQPSTDTQYF.

This clone came up once. The gene calls are TRBV2 and TRBJ1-1; D is uncertain. CDR3 length: 14 amino acids. V lost 7 bases to trimming and J lost 6 bases, with 18 bases between them. Germline assignment: CDR1 SNHLY and CDR2 FYNNEI. The CDR3 sequence is CASTPYEGGAEAFF. The CDR3, as DNA: TGTGCCAGCACCCCCTACGAGGGAGGTGCTGAAGCTTTCTTT. Complete variable domain (other parts from reference TRBV2 and TRBJ1-1): EPEVTQTPSHQVTQMGQEVILRCVPISNHLYFYWYRQILGQKVEFLVSFYNNEISEKSEIFDDQFSVERPDGSNFTLKIRSTKLEDSAMYFCASTPYEGGAEAFFGQGTRLTVV.

The chain recombines TRBV14 with TRBJ1-2; tentative D call: TRBD1 (6 bases). Trimming shortened V by 4 bases and J by 3 bases, and 15 bases separated the two germline ends. The V gene's germline CDR1 is SGHDN and CDR2 FVKESK. CDR3 size: 15 residues. The CDR3 protein is CASSPSGQGHYGYTF. In DNA form, the CDR3 reads TGTGCCAGCAGCCCCTCGGGACAAGGACACTATGGCTACACCTTC.

The DNA for the CDR3 is TGTGCCAGCAGCCCCAGGGGGAGCTCCTACAATGAGCAGTTCTTC. Encoded protein: CASSPRGSSYNEQFF. V and J are TRBV6-6 and TRBJ2-1, with TRBD1 matching over 7 bases. The CDR3 totals 15 residues. J gave up 0 bases and V 6 bases, and 5 bases lay outside the gene matches. The germline gives CDR1 MNHNY, CDR2 SVGAGI (reference sequence).

This rearrangement joins TRBV9 to TRBJ1-6; no clear D. Trimming stripped 0 bases from V and 6 bases from J, with 10 bases between. Germline V gene sequence: CDR1 SGDLS, CDR2 YYNGEE. CDR3 length: 15 amino acids. CDR3 amino acids: CASSVADGSNSPLHF. Here the CDR3 DNA reads TGTGCCAGCAGCGTAGCCGACGGGTCTAATTCACCCCTCCACTTT. The full variable domain, rest sourced from reference TRBV9 and TRBJ1-6, is DSGVTQTPKHLITATGQRVTLRCSPRSGDLSVYWYQQSLDQGLQFLIQYYNGEERAKGNILERFSAQQFPDLHSELNLSSLELGDSALYFCASSVADGSNSPLHFGNGTRLTVT.

The genes are TRBV10-3 and TRBJ2-5; maybe TRBD2 (7 bases). The CDR3 covers 14 residues. Per germline, CDR1 ENHRY and CDR2 SYGVKD. V was cut by 4 bases and J by 5 bases, with 14 bases left in between. The DNA for the CDR3 is TGTGCCATCAGTGCTTGGGGGGGGGCGGAGACCCAGTACTTC. Its translation is CAISAWGGAETQYF.

J is TRBJ1-2 and V is TRBV5-1; D unclear. This CDR3 has 13 amino acids. The germline gives CDR1 SGHRS, CDR2 YFSETQ. Trimming pared 4 bases from V and 2 bases from J, leaving 9 bases between. The CDR3 reads CASSAGNNYGYTF. CDR3 nucleotide sequence: TGCGCCAGCAGCGCTGGCAACAACTATGGCTACACCTTC.

The J gene is TRBJ1-6, the V gene TRBV27; D possibly corresponds to TRBD1 (6 bases). Trimming took 6 bases from V and 7 from J, leaving 13 bases between them. The CDR3 totals 14 residues. Per the germline V gene, CDR1 is MNHEY and CDR2 is SMNVEV (reference sequence). DNA of the CDR3: TGTGCCAGCAGACCCCAGGGGACCAATTCACCCCTCCACTTT. The encoded protein is CASRPQGTNSPLHF.

This chain connects TRBV19 to TRBJ1-1; the D gene is possibly TRBD1 (6 bases). Per the germline V gene, CDR1 is LNHDA and CDR2 is SQIVND (reference sequence). CDR3 length equals 11 residues. V dropped 5 bases and J dropped 5 bases, with 6 bases sitting between them. The DNA for the CDR3 is TGTGCCAGTAGTCAGGGGACTGAAGCTTTCTTT. It is translated as CASSQGTEAFF.

The chain uses TRBV5-1 and TRBJ2-3, with D unclear. V dropped 4 bases and J dropped 4 bases, with 10 bases sitting between them. This CDR3 has 13 amino acids. Germline V gene data show CDR1 as SGHRS and CDR2 as YFSETQ. In DNA, the CDR3 is TGCGCCAGCAGCCCCACCGTAGCAGATACGCAGTATTTT. This encodes CASSPTVADTQYF.

The chain combines TRBV7-6 with TRBJ2-5; weak D call: TRBD2 (5 bases). With 6 bases removed from V and 2 bases from J, the gap between germline ends came to 16 bases. Germline CDR1 and CDR2: SGHVS and FNYEAQ. The CDR3 extends over 15 amino acids. This CDR3 is CASSSRAGFQETQYF. CDR3 nucleotides: TGTGCCAGCAGTTCCCGGGCGGGCTTTCAAGAGACCCAGTACTTC.

The gene calls are TRBV10-3 and TRBJ2-5; the D gene is possibly TRBD1 (6 bases). The germline gives CDR1 ENHRY, CDR2 SYGVKD. V shed 2 bases and J shed 3 bases, with 16 bases lying between them. The CDR3 is 16 amino acids. The CDR3 nucleotides are TGTGCCATCAGTGAGCAGTTCGGGACACTGAAAGAGACCCAGTACTTC. It yields the protein CAISEQFGTLKETQYF.

Notes on this clone: A much larger clonotype is one base distant, so this may be a read error. The chain combines TRBV5-4 with TRBJ2-6; 9 positions match TRBD1. The ends lost 4 bases at V and 2 bases at J; junction bases unmatched: 7. This CDR3 contains 17 residues. CDR1 and CDR2 (germline): SGHNT, YYREEE (reference sequence). CDR3 amino acids: CASSTSRDRAGANVLTF. CDR3 DNA sequence: TGTGCCAGCAGCACGTCCCGGGACAGGGCTGGGGCCAACGTCCTGACTTTC.

The chain links TRBV18 to TRBJ2-2; 9 nucleotides agree with TRBD2. With V trimmed by 0 bases and J by 6 bases, 5 bases remained unmatched. The CDR3 spans 16 residues. Germline CDR1 is KGHSH and CDR2 is LQKENI. CDR3 residues: CASSPPNAGGSGELFF. CDR3 in DNA: TGTGCCAGCTCACCACCGAACGCGGGGGGGTCCGGGGAGCTGTTTTTT.